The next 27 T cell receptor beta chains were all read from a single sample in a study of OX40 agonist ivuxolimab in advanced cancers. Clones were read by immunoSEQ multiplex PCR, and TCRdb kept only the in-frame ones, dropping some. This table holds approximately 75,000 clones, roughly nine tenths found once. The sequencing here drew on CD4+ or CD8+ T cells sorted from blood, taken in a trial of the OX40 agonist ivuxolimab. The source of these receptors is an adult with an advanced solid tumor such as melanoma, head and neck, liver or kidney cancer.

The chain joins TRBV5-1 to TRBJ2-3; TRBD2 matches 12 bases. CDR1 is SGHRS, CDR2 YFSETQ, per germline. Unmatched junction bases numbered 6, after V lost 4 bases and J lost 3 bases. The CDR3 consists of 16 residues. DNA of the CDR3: TGCGCCAGCAGCCCGGCTAGCGGGGGGGGTACAGATACGCAGTATTTT. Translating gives CASSPASGGGTDTQYF.

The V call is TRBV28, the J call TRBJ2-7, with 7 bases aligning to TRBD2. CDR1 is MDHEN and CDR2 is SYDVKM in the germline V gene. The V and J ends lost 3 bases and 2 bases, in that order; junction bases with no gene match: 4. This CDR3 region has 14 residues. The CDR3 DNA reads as TGTGCCAGCAGTTTGCTAGCGGCCCCCTACGAGCAGTACTTC. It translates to CASSLLAAPYEQYF.

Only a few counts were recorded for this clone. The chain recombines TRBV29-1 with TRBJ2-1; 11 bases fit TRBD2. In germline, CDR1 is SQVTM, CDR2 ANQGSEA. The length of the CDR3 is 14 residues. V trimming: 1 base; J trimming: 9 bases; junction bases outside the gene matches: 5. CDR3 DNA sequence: TGCAGCGTTGAAGGGCTAGCGGGAGGCGGTGAGCAGTTCTTC. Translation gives CSVEGLAGGGEQFF.

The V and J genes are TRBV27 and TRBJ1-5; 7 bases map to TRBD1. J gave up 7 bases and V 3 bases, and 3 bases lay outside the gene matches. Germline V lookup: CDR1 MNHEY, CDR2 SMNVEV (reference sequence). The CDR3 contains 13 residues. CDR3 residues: CASSFRGMQPQHF. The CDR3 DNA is TGTGCCAGCAGTTTCAGGGGGATGCAGCCCCAGCATTTT.

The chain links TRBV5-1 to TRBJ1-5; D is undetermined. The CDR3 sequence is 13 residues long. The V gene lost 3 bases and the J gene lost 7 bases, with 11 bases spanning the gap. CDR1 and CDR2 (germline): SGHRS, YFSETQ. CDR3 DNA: TGCGCCAGCAGCTCCGAAGGGAGACAGCCCCAGCATTTT. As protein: CASSSEGRQPQHF.

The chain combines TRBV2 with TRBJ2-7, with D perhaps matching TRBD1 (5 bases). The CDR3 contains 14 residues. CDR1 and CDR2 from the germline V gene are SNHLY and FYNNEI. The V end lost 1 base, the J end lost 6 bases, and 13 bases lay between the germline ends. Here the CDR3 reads CASSEEVQGSEQYF. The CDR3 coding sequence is TGTGCCAGCAGTGAAGAGGTCCAGGGCAGCGAGCAGTACTTC.

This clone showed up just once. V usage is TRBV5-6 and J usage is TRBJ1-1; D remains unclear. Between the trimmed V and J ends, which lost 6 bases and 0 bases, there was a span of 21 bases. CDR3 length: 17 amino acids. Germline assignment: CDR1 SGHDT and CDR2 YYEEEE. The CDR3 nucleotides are TGTGCCAGCATCCCCAACGCGGCAGCGGCCATGAACACTGAAGCTTTCTTT. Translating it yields CASIPNAAAAMNTEAFF.

CDR3 sequence: CASSPTGTGGNQPQHF. CDR3 bases: TGTGCCAGTAGCCCAACCGGGACAGGGGGCAATCAGCCCCAGCATTTT. The chain joins TRBV19 to TRBJ1-5; TRBD1 matches at 10 bases. V lost 6 bases, J lost 2 bases, and 7 bases stayed unmatched. The germline V gene encodes CDR1 LNHDA and CDR2 SQIVND (reference sequence). There are 16 residues in the CDR3.

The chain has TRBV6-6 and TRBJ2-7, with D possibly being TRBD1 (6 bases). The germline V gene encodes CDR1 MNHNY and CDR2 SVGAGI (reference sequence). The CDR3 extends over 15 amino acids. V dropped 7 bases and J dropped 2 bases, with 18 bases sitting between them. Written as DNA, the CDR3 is TGTGCCAGCACCACCTCCGGGACACCACCCTACGAGCAGTACTTC. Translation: CASTTSGTPPYEQYF.

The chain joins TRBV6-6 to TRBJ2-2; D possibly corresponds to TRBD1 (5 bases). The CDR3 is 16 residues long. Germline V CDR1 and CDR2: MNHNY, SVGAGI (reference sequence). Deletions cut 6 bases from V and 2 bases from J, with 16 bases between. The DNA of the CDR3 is TGTGCCAGCAGGCCACCGACAGTACTAAACACCGGGGAGCTGTTTTTT. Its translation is CASRPPTVLNTGELFF.

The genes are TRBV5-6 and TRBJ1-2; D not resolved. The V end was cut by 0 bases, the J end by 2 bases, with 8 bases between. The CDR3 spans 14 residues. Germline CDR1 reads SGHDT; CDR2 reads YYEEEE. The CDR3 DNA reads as TGTGCCAGCAGCTTGGCCAGGATAAACTATGGCTACACCTTC. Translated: CASSLARINYGYTF.

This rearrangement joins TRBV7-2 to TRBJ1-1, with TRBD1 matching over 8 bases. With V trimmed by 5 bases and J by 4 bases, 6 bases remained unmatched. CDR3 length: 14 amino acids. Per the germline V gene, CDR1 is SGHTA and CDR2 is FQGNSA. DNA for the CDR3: TGTGCCAGCAGCCCAGACAGGGGTTTCACTGAAGCTTTCTTT. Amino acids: CASSPDRGFTEAFF.

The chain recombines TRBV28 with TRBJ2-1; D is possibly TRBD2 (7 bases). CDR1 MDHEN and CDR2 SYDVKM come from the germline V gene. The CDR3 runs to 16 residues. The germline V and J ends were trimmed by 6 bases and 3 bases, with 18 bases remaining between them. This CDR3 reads CASSHLTGGLYNEQFF. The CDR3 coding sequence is TGTGCCAGCAGCCACTTGACGGGGGGCCTCTACAATGAGCAGTTCTTC.

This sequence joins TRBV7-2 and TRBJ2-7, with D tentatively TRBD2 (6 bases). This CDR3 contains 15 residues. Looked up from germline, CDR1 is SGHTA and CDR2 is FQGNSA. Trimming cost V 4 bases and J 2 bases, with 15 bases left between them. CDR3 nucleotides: TGTGCCAGCAGCTCCCCATCCGGGAGCCCCTACGAGCAGTACTTC. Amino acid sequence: CASSSPSGSPYEQYF.

CDR3 DNA sequence: TGTGCCAGCAGCTTAAGTGGGGGAGGATCCGGGGAGCTGTTTTTT. Amino acid sequence: CASSLSGGGSGELFF. This sequence joins TRBV7-8 and TRBJ2-2; D perhaps matches TRBD2 (6 bases). The germline gives CDR1 SGHVS, CDR2 FQNEAQ. V was pared by 2 bases and J by 6 bases, with 13 bases between. The CDR3 spans 15 residues.

DNA of the CDR3: TGCGCCAGCAGCTGGACGAGGGTGGCTAGCGGGGGGGAGCAGTTCTTC. Protein product: CASSWTRVASGGEQFF. This chain connects TRBV5-1 to TRBJ2-1; TRBD2 matches at 11 bases. The V gene end was trimmed by 3 bases and the J gene end by 10 bases; junction bases not matched to a gene: 12. The germline V gene has CDR1 SGHRS and CDR2 YFSETQ. This CDR3 is 16 amino acids long.

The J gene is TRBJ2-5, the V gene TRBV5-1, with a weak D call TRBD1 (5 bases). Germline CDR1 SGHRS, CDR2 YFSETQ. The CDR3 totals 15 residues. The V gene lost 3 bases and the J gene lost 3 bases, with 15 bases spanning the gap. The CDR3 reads CASSSQGGREETQYF. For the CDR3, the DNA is TGCGCCAGCAGCTCCCAGGGCGGAAGAGAAGAGACCCAGTACTTC. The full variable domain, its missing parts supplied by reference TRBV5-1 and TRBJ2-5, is KAGVTQTPRYLIKTRGQQVTLSCSPISGHRSVSWYQQTPGQGLQFLFEYFSETQRNKGNFPGRFSGRQFSNSRSEMNVSTLELGDSALYLCASSSQGGREETQYFGPGTRLLVL.

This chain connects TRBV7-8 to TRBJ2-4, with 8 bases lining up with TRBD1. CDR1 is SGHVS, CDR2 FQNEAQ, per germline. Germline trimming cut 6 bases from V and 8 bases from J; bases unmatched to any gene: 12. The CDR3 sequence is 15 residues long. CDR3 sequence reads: CASRLGRTGFDIQYF. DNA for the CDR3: TGTGCCAGCAGGCTTGGGAGGACAGGGTTTGACATTCAGTACTTC.

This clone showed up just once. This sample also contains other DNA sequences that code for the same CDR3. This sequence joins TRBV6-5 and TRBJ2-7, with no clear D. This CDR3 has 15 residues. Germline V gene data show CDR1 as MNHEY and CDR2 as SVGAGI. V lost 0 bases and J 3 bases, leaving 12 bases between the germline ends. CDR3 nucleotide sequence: TGTGCCAGCAGTTACTCCCAGGCATACAGCTACGAGCAGTACTTC. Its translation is CASSYSQAYSYEQYF.

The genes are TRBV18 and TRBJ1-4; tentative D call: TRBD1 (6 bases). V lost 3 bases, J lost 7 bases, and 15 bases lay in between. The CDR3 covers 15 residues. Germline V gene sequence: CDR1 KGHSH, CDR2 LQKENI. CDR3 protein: CASSPPGGEGEKLFF. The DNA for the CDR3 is TGTGCCAGCTCACCCCCGGGGGGCGAGGGTGAAAAACTGTTTTTT.

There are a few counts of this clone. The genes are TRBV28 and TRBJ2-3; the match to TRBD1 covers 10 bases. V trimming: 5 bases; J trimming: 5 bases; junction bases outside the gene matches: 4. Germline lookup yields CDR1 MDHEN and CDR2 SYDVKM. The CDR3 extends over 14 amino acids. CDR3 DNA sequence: TGTGCCAGCAGTCGACAGGGGGCGATAGATACGCAGTATTTT. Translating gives CASSRQGAIDTQYF.

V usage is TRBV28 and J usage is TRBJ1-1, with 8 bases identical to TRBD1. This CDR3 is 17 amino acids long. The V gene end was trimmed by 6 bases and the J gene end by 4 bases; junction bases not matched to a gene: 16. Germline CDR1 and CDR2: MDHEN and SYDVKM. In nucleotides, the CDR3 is TGTGCCAGCAGCCAGGGGGCTGGGTCGGGAATCTTCACTGAAGCTTTCTTT. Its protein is CASSQGAGSGIFTEAFF.

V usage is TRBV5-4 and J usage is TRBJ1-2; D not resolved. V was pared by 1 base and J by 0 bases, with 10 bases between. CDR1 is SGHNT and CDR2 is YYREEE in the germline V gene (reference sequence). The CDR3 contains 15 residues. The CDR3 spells CASSLLAGANYGYTF. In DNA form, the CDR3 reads TGTGCCAGCAGCTTGTTGGCGGGAGCTAACTATGGCTACACCTTC.

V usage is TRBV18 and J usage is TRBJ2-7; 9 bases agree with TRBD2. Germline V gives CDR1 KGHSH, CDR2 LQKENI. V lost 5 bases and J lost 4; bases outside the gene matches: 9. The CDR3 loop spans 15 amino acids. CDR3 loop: CASSGRGSGSYEQYF. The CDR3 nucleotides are TGTGCCAGCTCAGGCCGAGGTAGCGGGAGTTACGAGCAGTACTTC.

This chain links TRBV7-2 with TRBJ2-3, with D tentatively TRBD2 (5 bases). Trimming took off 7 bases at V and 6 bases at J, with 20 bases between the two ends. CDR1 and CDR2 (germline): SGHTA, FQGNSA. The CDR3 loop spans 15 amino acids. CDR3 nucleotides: TGTGCCAGCACTCCGAGTCGGGGTACGTTTGATACGCAGTATTTT. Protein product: CASTPSRGTFDTQYF. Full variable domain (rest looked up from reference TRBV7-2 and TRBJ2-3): GAGVSQSPSNKVTEKGKDVELRCDPISGHTALYWYRQSLGQGLEFLIYFQGNSAPDKSGLPSDRFSAERTGGSVSTLTIQRTQQEDSAVYLCASTPSRGTFDTQYFGPGTRLTVL.

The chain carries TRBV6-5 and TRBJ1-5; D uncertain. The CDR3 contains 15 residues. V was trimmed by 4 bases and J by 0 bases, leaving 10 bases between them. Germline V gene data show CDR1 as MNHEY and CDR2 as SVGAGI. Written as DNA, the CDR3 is TGTGCCAGCAGTTTAGTTGCGGATAGCAATCAGCCCCAGCATTTT. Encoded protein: CASSLVADSNQPQHF.

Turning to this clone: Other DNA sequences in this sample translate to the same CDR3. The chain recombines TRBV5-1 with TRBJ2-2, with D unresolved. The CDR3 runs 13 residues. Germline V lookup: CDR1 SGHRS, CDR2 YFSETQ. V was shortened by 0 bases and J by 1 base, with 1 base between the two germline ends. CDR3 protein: CASSLGNTGELFF. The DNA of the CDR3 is TGCGCCAGCAGCTTGGGGAACACCGGGGAGCTGTTTTTT.